The rows below give T cell receptor beta chains drawn from one sample of a study of CD8+ T cells in alopecia areata. Method: immunoSEQ multiplex PCR; TCRdb's copy keeps in-frame clones and lacks some. The table records roughly 200,000 clones, approximately 53% of them present only once. The specimen was CD8+ T cells sorted from blood. These receptors were taken from a human donor in good health. The CDR3 runs from the conserved cysteine through the conserved F or W. Fields, in order: D gene, clone size, V gene, J gene, CDR3 length, CDR3 protein, CDR3 DNA. A D gene is named only where the DNA matches it firmly. The size of a clone is reported for some rows only, either as once, few or many, or as a class for expanded clones.

d_gene: -
abundance: once
v_gene: TRBV5-1
j_gene: TRBJ2-7
len: 17
CDR3aa: CASSLAYQGTPSYEQYF
CDR3nt: TGCGCCAGCAGCTTGGCCTACCAGGGGACTCCTTCCTACGAGCAGTACTTC

d_gene: -
abundance: -
v_gene: TRBV10-2
j_gene: TRBJ2-2
len: 16
CDR3aa: CASSEPSGRITGELFF
CDR3nt: TGCGCCAGCAGTGAACCGTCGGGGAGGATAACCGGGGAGCTGTTTTTT

d_gene: -
abundance: few
v_gene: TRBV4-1
j_gene: TRBJ1-2
len: 15
CDR3aa: CASSQVITDSYGYTF
CDR3nt: TGCGCCAGCAGCCAAGTTATAACAGACTCCTATGGCTACACCTTC

d_gene: -
abundance: -
v_gene: TRBV2
j_gene: TRBJ2-5
len: 14
CDR3aa: CASSEGGYQETQYF
CDR3nt: TGTGCCAGCAGTGAAGGAGGGTACCAAGAGACCCAGTACTTC

d_gene: -
abundance: few
v_gene: TRBV6-4
j_gene: TRBJ2-7
len: 14
CDR3aa: CASSADREPAEQYF
CDR3nt: TGTGCCAGCAGTGCCGACCGGGAGCCGGCGGAGCAGTACTTC

d_gene: TRBD2
abundance: -
v_gene: TRBV29-1
j_gene: TRBJ2-1
len: 14
CDR3aa: CSVDERGGISEQFF
CDR3nt: TGCAGCGTTGATGAGCGGGGGGGGATCAGTGAGCAGTTCTTC

d_gene: TRBD1
abundance: few
v_gene: TRBV4-1
j_gene: TRBJ2-7
len: 14
CDR3aa: CASSQKDRNGEQYF
CDR3nt: TGCGCCAGCAGCCAAAAGGACAGGAACGGCGAGCAGTACTTC

d_gene: TRBD1
abundance: -
v_gene: TRBV7-9
j_gene: TRBJ1-1
len: 13
CDR3aa: CASSAGQGTEAFF
CDR3nt: TGTGCCAGCAGCGCGGGACAGGGTACTGAAGCTTTCTTT

d_gene: -
abundance: -
v_gene: TRBV6-1
j_gene: TRBJ1-1
len: 13
CDR3aa: CASSQGPNTEAFF
CDR3nt: TGTGCCAGCAGCCAGGGACCAAACACTGAAGCTTTCTTT

d_gene: -
abundance: few
v_gene: TRBV29-1
j_gene: TRBJ2-7
len: 12
CDR3aa: CSVAGPSYEQYF
CDR3nt: TGCAGCGTTGCGGGGCCATCCTACGAGCAGTACTTC

d_gene: -
abundance: -
v_gene: TRBV29-1
j_gene: TRBJ2-7
len: 13
CDR3aa: CSVVRDTSYEQYF
CDR3nt: TGCAGCGTTGTACGGGACACTTCCTACGAGCAGTACTTC

d_gene: -
abundance: -
v_gene: TRBV4-1
j_gene: TRBJ1-6
len: 15
CDR3aa: CASSQDGVAGSPLHF
CDR3nt: TGCGCCAGCAGCCAAGATGGGGTAGCCGGATCACCCCTCCACTTT

d_gene: -
abundance: -
v_gene: TRBV9
j_gene: TRBJ2-3
len: 14
CDR3aa: CASSRSGGADTQYF
CDR3nt: TGTGCCAGCAGCCGATCTGGCGGGGCAGATACGCAGTATTTT

d_gene: -
abundance: -
v_gene: TRBV4-1
j_gene: TRBJ2-7
len: 15
CDR3aa: CASSQVPGGSYEQYF
CDR3nt: TGCGCCAGCAGCCAAGTTCCCGGGGGTTCCTACGAGCAGTACTTC

d_gene: TRBD1
abundance: -
v_gene: TRBV5-1
j_gene: TRBJ2-7
len: 15
CDR3aa: CASSLETGAPYEQYF
CDR3nt: TGCGCCAGCAGCTTGGAGACAGGGGCGCCCTACGAGCAGTACTTC

d_gene: TRBD1
abundance: -
v_gene: TRBV12-5
j_gene: TRBJ2-7
len: 13
CDR3aa: CASGLVNRGEQYF
CDR3nt: TGTGCTAGTGGTTTGGTGAACAGGGGCGAGCAGTACTTC

d_gene: -
abundance: -
v_gene: TRBV13
j_gene: TRBJ1-2
len: 12
CDR3aa: CASSLGSEGYTF
CDR3nt: TGTGCCAGCAGCTTAGGCTCAGAGGGATACACCTTC

d_gene: -
abundance: -
v_gene: TRBV5-4
j_gene: TRBJ2-3
len: 13
CDR3aa: CASEGRDTDTQYF
CDR3nt: TGTGCCAGCGAGGGTCGAGACACAGATACGCAGTATTTT

d_gene: -
abundance: -
v_gene: TRBV5-4
j_gene: TRBJ2-2
len: 15
CDR3aa: CASSPQGGNTGELFF
CDR3nt: TGTGCCAGCAGTCCGCAGGGGGGAAACACCGGGGAGCTGTTTTTT

d_gene: -
abundance: few
v_gene: TRBV7-9
j_gene: TRBJ1-5
len: 12
CDR3aa: CASSLGSGPQHF
CDR3nt: TGTGCCAGCAGCTTAGGATCGGGGCCCCAGCATTTT

d_gene: -
abundance: -
v_gene: TRBV29-1
j_gene: TRBJ2-7
len: 12
CDR3aa: CSVGQSTYEQYF
CDR3nt: TGCAGCGTTGGGCAGTCCACCTACGAGCAGTACTTC

d_gene: -
abundance: -
v_gene: TRBV2
j_gene: TRBJ2-5
len: 12
CDR3aa: CASSEQDETQYF
CDR3nt: TGTGCCAGCAGTGAACAGGATGAGACCCAGTACTTC

d_gene: TRBD1
abundance: -
v_gene: TRBV15
j_gene: TRBJ2-5
len: 15
CDR3aa: CATSRRGGSPETQYF
CDR3nt: TGTGCCACCAGCAGACGAGGGGGCTCTCCAGAGACCCAGTACTTC

d_gene: TRBD1
abundance: -
v_gene: TRBV27
j_gene: TRBJ2-5
len: 13
CDR3aa: CATRGTEQETQYF
CDR3nt: TGTGCCACCAGGGGGACGGAGCAAGAGACCCAGTACTTC

d_gene: -
abundance: -
v_gene: TRBV6-5
j_gene: TRBJ2-7
len: 13
CDR3aa: CASSYTQGYEQYF
CDR3nt: TGTGCCAGCAGTTACACGCAGGGTTACGAGCAGTACTTC

d_gene: TRBD1
abundance: many
v_gene: TRBV11-2
j_gene: TRBJ2-1
len: 14
CDR3aa: CASSFGQGGNEQFF
CDR3nt: TGTGCCAGCAGCTTCGGACAGGGGGGCAATGAGCAGTTCTTC

d_gene: TRBD1
abundance: -
v_gene: TRBV10-3
j_gene: TRBJ1-2
len: 13
CDR3aa: CAISSGQGGGYTF
CDR3nt: TGTGCCATCAGCTCGGGACAGGGAGGCGGCTACACCTTC

d_gene: -
abundance: few
v_gene: TRBV5-1
j_gene: TRBJ1-1
len: 11
CDR3aa: CASKMNTEAFF
CDR3nt: TGCGCCAGCAAAATGAACACTGAAGCTTTCTTT

d_gene: TRBD1
abundance: -
v_gene: TRBV7-9
j_gene: TRBJ1-2
len: 15
CDR3aa: CASSSIRDRVDGYTF
CDR3nt: TGTGCCAGCAGCTCGATCAGGGACAGGGTGGATGGCTACACCTTC